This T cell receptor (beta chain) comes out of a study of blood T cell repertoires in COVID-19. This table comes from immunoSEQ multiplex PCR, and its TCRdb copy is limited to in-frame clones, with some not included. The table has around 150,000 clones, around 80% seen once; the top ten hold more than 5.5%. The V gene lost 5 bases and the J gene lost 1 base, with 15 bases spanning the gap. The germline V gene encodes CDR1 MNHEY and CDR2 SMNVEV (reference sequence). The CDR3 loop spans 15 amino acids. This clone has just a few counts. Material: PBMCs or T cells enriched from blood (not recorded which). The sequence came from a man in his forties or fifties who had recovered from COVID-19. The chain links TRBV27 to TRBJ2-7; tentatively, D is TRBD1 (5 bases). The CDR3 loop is CASSRPNTGSYEQYF. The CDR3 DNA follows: TGTGCCAGCAGTCGGCCTAATACAGGTTCCTACGAGCAGTACTTC.